The clone carrying this T cell receptor (beta chain) is large. Libraries were prepared by immunoSEQ multiplex PCR; TCRdb keeps only in-frame clonotypes and omits some of them. The repertoire holds over 3,500 clones, with 57% as singletons. This sample is part of a study of sequential checkpoint blockade in melanoma. Looking at the study overall: Arm A got nivolumab then ipilimumab; arm B the reverse, 1:1.

Sample treatment: randomized to nivolumab then ipilimumab (arm A) or the reverse (arm B). None of the patients previously received DNA-damaging chemotherapy. From thawed PBMCs, live CD3+CD8+ cells negative for CD19 and CD56 were sorted. Germline loops: CDR1 SEHNR, CDR2 FQNEAQ (reference sequence). The CDR3 has 14 residues. V dropped 2 bases and J dropped 1 base, with 8 bases sitting between them. This TCR was sampled from a human patient with melanoma. Some clones in this sample may be carry-over from other donors' samples. The chain joins TRBV7-9 to TRBJ2-5; D is unclear. The starting material was CD8+ T cells sorted from blood (inferred from file names), obtained from a patient given nivolumab and ipilimumab in sequence. The CDR3 spells CASSLSSLQETQYF. In DNA form, the CDR3 reads TGTGCCAGCAGCTTATCCTCCCTCCAAGAGACCCAGTACTTC.